The 7 T cell receptor beta chains reported below all come from one sample, sequenced in a study of PD-1 blockade in mismatch repair-deficient tumors. The data were produced by immunoSEQ multiplex PCR, yet TCRdb's version contains in-frame clones alone and is incomplete. The table records over 75,000 clones, about 85% of them present only once. The input for sequencing was peripheral blood, taken 12 weeks after starting pembrolizumab. These receptors were obtained from an adult with mismatch repair-deficient cancer.

In regard to this clone: Relative to the germline gene, one junction end is altered; a read error may explain this. The chain couples TRBV30 to TRBJ2-5; TRBD1 might be the D (6 bases). From germline, CDR1 is GTSNPN and CDR2 SVGIG (reference sequence). The CDR3 totals 11 residues. The CDR3 protein is CAWSAGESQYF. CDR3 nucleotides: TGTGCCTGGAGTGCAGGGGAGAGCCAGTACTTC.

This chain connects TRBV7-8 to TRBJ1-5; D is possibly TRBD1 (5 bases). Germline CDR1 SGHVS, CDR2 FQNEAQ. This CDR3 has 14 amino acids. Trimming took off 0 bases at V and 11 bases at J, with 14 bases between the two ends. CDR3 in DNA: TGTGCCAGCAGCTTAGCGGAACAGGTAGCGGCCCAGCATTTT. Translating gives CASSLAEQVAAQHF.

This clone was seen more than once but under ten times. The chain links TRBV4-3 to TRBJ2-1; D is unresolved. Germline CDR1 reads LGHNA; CDR2 reads YSLEER. Trimming took 0 bases from V and 9 from J, leaving 9 bases between them. The CDR3 contains 13 residues. This chain's CDR3 is CASSQEVRSEQFF. In nucleotides, the CDR3 is TGCGCCAGCAGCCAAGAGGTGCGCAGTGAGCAGTTCTTC.

The chain recombines TRBV6-5 with TRBJ1-1, with unresolved D. CDR1 and CDR2 from the germline V gene are MNHEY and SVGAGI. The CDR3 sequence is 12 residues long. Deletions cut 7 bases from V and 7 bases from J, with 13 bases between. CDR3 DNA: TGTGCCAGCATGGGTGCTGGTGGTGAAGCTTTCTTT. Its translation: CASMGAGGEAFF.

The V gene is TRBV5-1, the J gene TRBJ2-7; D may be TRBD2 (6 bases). This CDR3 is 15 amino acids long. Germline CDR1 is SGHRS and CDR2 is YFSETQ. Trimming cost V 4 bases and J 0 bases, with 14 bases left between them. CDR3 nucleotides: TGCGCCAGCAGCATCCGACTAGTCACCTCCTACGAGCAGTACTTC. Amino acids: CASSIRLVTSYEQYF. The whole variable domain, filled in from reference TRBV5-1 and TRBJ2-7, reads KAGVTQTPRYLIKTRGQQVTLSCSPISGHRSVSWYQQTPGQGLQFLFEYFSETQRNKGNFPGRFSGRQFSNSRSEMNVSTLELGDSALYLCASSIRLVTSYEQYFGPGTRLTVT.

V is TRBV6-6 and J is TRBJ2-3; D remains unclear. Per germline, CDR1 MNHNY and CDR2 SVGAGI (reference sequence). Between the trimmed V and J ends, which lost 0 bases and 4 bases, there was a span of 14 bases. The CDR3 is 16 residues long. The CDR3 nucleotides are TGTGCCAGCAGTTACTCGAAGCGACGTTCGGCAGATACGCAGTATTTT. Its translation is CASSYSKRRSADTQYF.

This clone was detected once. V is TRBV11-3 and J is TRBJ2-1, with 11 bases identical to TRBD2. The CDR3 is 16 residues long. Germline assignment: CDR1 SGHNT and CDR2 YENEEA. With V trimmed by 1 base and J by 4 bases, 3 bases remained unmatched. In DNA, the CDR3 is TGTGCCAGCAGCTTAGCCGGGACTAGCGGTTACAATGAGCAGTTCTTC. This encodes CASSLAGTSGYNEQFF.